This T cell receptor delta chain was found in a study of delta chains in infants with herpesvirus infections. Study information: From birth, Ugandan infants were followed prospectively for primary CMV infection. Findings and caveats of the study: Public-clonotype frequency seemingly fell with older age at infection. No race- or environment-matched controls existed, and samples were few.

The V gene end was trimmed by 0 bases and the J gene end by 4 bases; junction bases not matched to a gene: 26. The germline gives CDR1 TSWWSYY, CDR2 QGS. The CDR3 has 24 residues. TCR cDNA was made from PBMC RNA with gamma- and delta-chain-specific primers. TCRdb redid the clone calls on the RT-PCR reads with CATT. The sample carries 600 to 850 delta-chain clones, roughly 31% recorded once. In the case of this clone: Antigen specificity is unknown. A far larger clone is only one base removed, so a read error is likely.

This chain uses TRDV1 with TRDJ1, with 13 nucleotides matching TRDD3. The source material was peripheral blood, sampled at time point 2 of longitudinal follow-up. This TCR derives from a human donor who was a Ugandan infant, either HIV-exposed or HIV-unexposed (not recorded which). CDR3 in DNA: TGTGCTCTTGGGGAACTAGTTCACTCCCGTCTCCTAGTACTGGGGGATACGGGCCACGATAAACTCATCTTT. Translating it yields CALGELVHSRLLVLGDTGHDKLIF.